A selection of T cell receptor beta chains follows, all from one sample in a study of blood T cells in healthy people across ages. TCRdb fed the 5' RACE reads into MiXCR, producing one record per CDR3 protein. The sample carries hundreds of thousands of distinct CDR3 sequences, about 20% recorded once. The sample was blood. The receptors stem from an older man in good health. Both conserved end residues are part of each CDR3. The D gene is left open where the match is weak. Size is stated for part of the rows, as once, few or many counts, or as a class when the clone is expanded.

J: TRBJ2-1
V: TRBV12-3/TRBV12-4
size: NA
D: NA
DNA: TGTGCCAGCACACGCCCGGGCTACAATGAGCAGTTCTTC
CDR3: CASTRPGYNEQFF

J: TRBJ1-6
V: TRBV4-3
size: few
D: NA
DNA: TGCGCCAGCAGCCAACATTCCAGGGCCGATAATTCACCCCTCCACTTT
CDR3: CASSQHSRADNSPLHF

J: TRBJ2-7
V: TRBV11-2
size: few
D: NA
DNA: TGTGCCAGCAGCTTCGGGGGAAACGAGCAGTACTTC
CDR3: CASSFGGNEQYF

J: TRBJ1-5
V: TRBV20-1
size: NA
D: NA
DNA: TGCAGTGCGAGGTGGGGGGGCGCCGGCAATCAGCCCCAGCATTTT
CDR3: CSARWGGAGNQPQHF

J: TRBJ2-3
V: TRBV10-1
size: NA
D: NA
DNA: TGCGCCAGCAGTGCCCCTCCGACAGATACGCAGTATTTT
CDR3: CASSAPPTDTQYF

J: TRBJ2-4
V: TRBV29-1
size: NA
D: NA
DNA: TGCAGCGTTGTAACAGCCCCAAACATTCAGTACTTC
CDR3: CSVVTAPNIQYF

J: TRBJ1-4
V: TRBV3-1
size: NA
D: NA
DNA: TGTGCCAGCAGCCAGGGCTTACGACTGTTTTTT
CDR3: CASSQGLRLFF

J: TRBJ2-7
V: TRBV24-1
size: NA
D: NA
DNA: TGTGCCACCAGTGAGGCGGACGTCTCCTACGAGCAGTACTTC
CDR3: CATSEADVSYEQYF

J: TRBJ2-3
V: TRBV6-5
size: NA
D: NA
DNA: TGTGCCAGCAGTTACTCGATTGTGGCGCAAGACTTCACAGATACGCAGTATTTT
CDR3: CASSYSIVAQDFTDTQYF

J: TRBJ1-1
V: TRBV9
size: NA
D: TRBD1
DNA: TGTGCCAGCAGCAGACAGGGAGCCCTGATGAACACTGAAGCTTTCTTT
CDR3: CASSRQGALMNTEAFF

J: TRBJ2-1
V: TRBV12-3/TRBV12-4
size: few
D: NA
DNA: TGTGCCAGCACCCCACGCGGACAAAACAATGAGCAGTTCTTC
CDR3: CASTPRGQNNEQFF

J: TRBJ1-6
V: TRBV7-9
size: NA
D: NA
DNA: TGTGCCAGCAGCTTATTTGGGGGCCTAAATTCACCCCTCCACTTT
CDR3: CASSLFGGLNSPLHF